These 13 T cell receptor beta chains came from one sample sequenced in a study of monozygotic twins with inflammatory bowel disease. From its re-call of the 5' RACE reads, TCRdb lists each CDR3 protein once, without DNA. This sample's clone table lists about 330,000 distinct CDR3 sequences. Specimen: blood. These receptor sequences come from a human donor with ulcerative colitis or Crohn's disease, or a healthy co-twin of an affected twin (not recorded which).

This rearrangement joins TRBV5-4 to TRBJ2-7; as DNA is missing, the TRBD2 call by TCRdb cannot be tested. There are 16 residues in the CDR3. The germline V gene encodes CDR1 SGHNT and CDR2 YYREEE (reference sequence). The CDR3 protein is CASSLVWRYCNLEQYF.

This chain connects TRBV19 to TRBJ1-1. The CDR3 has 11 amino acids. Germline CDR1 reads LNHDA; CDR2 reads SQIVND (reference sequence). The CDR3 region is CAVKVNTEAFF. Full variable domain (outside the CDR3, taken from reference TRBV19 and TRBJ1-1): DGGITQSPKYLFRKEGQNVTLSCEQNLNHDAMYWYRQDPGQGLRLIYYSQIVNDFQKGDIAEGYSVSREKKESFPLTVTSAQKNPTAFYLCAVKVNTEAFFGQGTRLTVV.

The rearrangement joins TRBV2 to TRBJ1-2; TCRdb lists TRBD1, though no DNA is available to test this call. The CDR3 contains 14 residues. Germline V lookup: CDR1 SNHLY, CDR2 FYNNEI. The CDR3 protein is CASRSRGPGHGYTF.

The gene calls are TRBV2 and TRBJ2-3; TCRdb's D call of TRBD2 is untestable without DNA. The CDR3 extends over 11 amino acids. Germline loops: CDR1 SNHLY, CDR2 FYNNEI. The CDR3 sequence: CASRTADTQYF.

This chain links TRBV4-2 with TRBJ1-2; the TCRdb call, TRBD1, lacks DNA for checking. Germline V gene lookup returns CDR1 LGHNA and CDR2 YNFKEQ. This CDR3 region has 14 residues. The CDR3 protein is CASSQGTGGYGYTF.

The V call is TRBV21-1, the J call TRBJ2-7; the D gene TCRdb calls, TRBD1, cannot be checked with no DNA. TRBV21-1 is deemed a pseudogene. This CDR3 has 16 residues. CDR3 residues: CASTRDRGIPRYEQYF.

The chain recombines TRBV12-3 or TRBV12-4 with TRBJ1-2; TCRdb's D call of TRBD1 is untestable without DNA. The CDR3 runs to 13 residues. Here the CDR3 reads CASSLRGGYGYTF.

Here the CDR3 reads CASRQTGLAPGSYEQYF. The chain recombines TRBV5-1 with TRBJ2-7; the D call from TCRdb, TRBD2, cannot be confirmed without DNA. The CDR3 runs 17 residues. The germline V gene has CDR1 SGHRS and CDR2 YFSETQ.

The chain joins TRBV5-1 to TRBJ2-1; lacking DNA, the TRBD1 call made by TCRdb goes unchecked. The CDR3 runs to 20 residues. Germline-derived CDR1 and CDR2 are SGHRS and YFSETQ. CDR3 protein: CASAPRGGASIGSSYNEQFF.

V gene TRBV7-8 combines with J gene TRBJ2-3; the D call from TCRdb, TRBD1, cannot be confirmed without DNA. The CDR3 spans 19 residues. In germline, CDR1 is SGHVS, CDR2 FQNEAQ. CDR3 protein: CASSLVPPTGGRAADTQYF.

The chain recombines TRBV6-1 with TRBJ2-2; the TRBD2 assignment by TCRdb is unverifiable without DNA. CDR1 and CDR2 (germline): MNHNS, SASEGT. CDR3 length: 15 amino acids. The CDR3 is CASSPPSGDTGELFF.

This chain uses TRBV11-2 with TRBJ1-1; TCRdb's D call of TRBD1 is untestable without DNA. Per germline, CDR1 SGHAT and CDR2 FQNNGV. The CDR3 has 13 amino acids. The CDR3 region is CASSFLGTVGAFF.

CDR3 region: CSASWRTGTYEQYF. This chain joins TRBV20-1 and TRBJ2-7; TCRdb calls TRBD2, which cannot be checked without DNA. The CDR3 sequence is 14 residues long. CDR1 DFQATT and CDR2 SNEGSKA come from the germline V gene (reference sequence).